Below, 30 T cell receptor beta chains from the same sample are listed, as sequenced in a study of T cells in Graves' hyperthyroidism and ophthalmopathy. What was amplified from RNA transcripts were TCR beta CDR3 regions. In the first-round RT-PCR of the TCR CDR3, the HTBI primer set was used. TCRdb re-called the multiplex PCR reads through MiXCR, storing one row per CDR3 protein. The table shows around 350,000 distinct CDR3 sequences, with roughly 15% occurring only once. Material for sequencing was blood. The origin of the receptors is a woman in her sixties or seventies with Graves' ophthalmopathy.

This clonotype was observed many times. The chain employs TRBV7-2 and TRBJ2-4; 12 nucleotides match TRBD2. The V gene's germline CDR1 is SGHTA and CDR2 FQGNSA. Losses at the gene ends were 1 base for V and 9 bases for J; bases not matched to a gene: 13. The CDR3 length is 18 residues. CDR3 sequence (DNA): TGTGCCAGCAGCTTAGAACCTTCGCCTAGCGGGAGGGGGGGCATTCAGTACTTC. Amino acid sequence: CASSLEPSPSGRGGIQYF.

This clonotype has more than one count but fewer than ten. This rearrangement joins TRBV10-3 to TRBJ2-2; 16 bases fit TRBD2. There are 18 residues in the CDR3. V lost 3 bases to trimming and J lost 4 bases; unmatched junction nucleotides: 5. From germline, CDR1 is ENHRY and CDR2 SYGVKD. The CDR3 sequence is CAISDPGLAGGGTGELFF. For the CDR3, the DNA is TGTGCCATCAGTGATCCGGGACTAGCGGGAGGGGGCACCGGGGAGCTGTTTTTT.

This clonotype appeared many times. The chain employs TRBV2 and TRBJ1-2; D remains ambiguous. Between the trimmed V and J ends, which lost 4 bases and 2 bases, there was a span of 11 bases. CDR1 and CDR2 (germline): SNHLY, FYNNEI. The CDR3 is 14 residues long. The CDR3, as DNA: TGTGCCAGCAGTGCCGGGAGGGCCAACTATGGCTACACCTTC. Protein sequence: CASSAGRANYGYTF.

This clonotype was observed many times. The chain employs TRBV12-3 or TRBV12-4 and TRBJ2-1; no definite D call. The CDR3 is 15 residues long. V lost 3 bases to trimming and J lost 8 bases, with 17 bases between them. CDR3 in amino acids: CASSLGNHPRDEQFF. The CDR3 nucleotides read TGTGCCAGCAGTTTGGGGAACCATCCGCGCGATGAGCAGTTCTTC.

Only a few counts were recorded for this clonotype. The chain recombines TRBV10-3 with TRBJ2-7; 8 bases are shared with TRBD1. The trim removed 6 bases at V and 0 bases at J, leaving 4 bases unmatched. Germline-derived CDR1 and CDR2 are ENHRY and SYGVKD. This CDR3 has 14 amino acids. CDR3 sequence: CAIRRQGSSYEQYF. In nucleotides, the CDR3 is TGTGCCATCAGAAGACAGGGGAGCTCCTACGAGCAGTACTTC.

About this clonotype itself: One base away lies a much larger clone, so this may be a sequencing read error. The chain combines TRBV29-1 with TRBJ2-7, with 9 bases fitting TRBD1. The CDR3 length is 12 residues. In germline, CDR1 is SQVTM, CDR2 ANQGSEA. CDR3 sequence reads: CSVGQGDYEQCF. The CDR3 bases are TGCAGCGTTGGACAGGGGGACTACGAGCAGTGCTTC.

This chain uses TRBV11-2 with TRBJ2-6; tentative D call: TRBD1 (5 bases). Trimming removed 5 bases at V and 2 bases at J, with 13 bases between. This CDR3 has 16 residues. Germline CDR1 reads SGHAT; CDR2 reads FQNNGV. The CDR3 reads CASSHPRVAGANVLTF. The CDR3 nucleotides are TGTGCCAGCAGCCACCCCAGGGTGGCTGGGGCCAACGTCCTGACTTTC.

Ten or more counts support this clonotype. In DNA form, the CDR3 reads TGTGCCAGCAGTTACTCGGGGGATTTGGGCAAAAACATTCAGTACTTC. Protein sequence: CASSYSGDLGKNIQYF. The rearrangement uses TRBV6-5 and TRBJ2-4; either TRBD1 or TRBD2 may fit D (5 bases each). V was cut by 0 bases and J by 3 bases, with 12 bases left in between. The germline CDR1 and CDR2 sequences are MNHEY and SVGAGI. CDR3 length equals 16 residues.

V is TRBV7-9 and J is TRBJ2-2, with 7 bases lining up with TRBD2. With V trimmed by 5 bases and J by 5 bases, 11 bases remained unmatched. Germline loops: CDR1 SEHNR, CDR2 FQNEAQ (reference sequence). The CDR3 length is 16 residues. The CDR3 loop is CASSPVGRARTGELFF. The CDR3 DNA reads as TGTGCCAGCAGCCCCGTGGGGAGGGCGAGGACCGGGGAGCTGTTTTTT.

This chain links TRBV29-1 with TRBJ1-1; TRBD1 matches 8 bases. Looked up from germline, CDR1 is SQVTM and CDR2 is ANQGSEA. The V gene end was trimmed by 7 bases and the J gene end by 1 base; junction bases not matched to a gene: 11. The CDR3 consists of 15 residues. CDR3 amino acids: CSGTGGNHRNTEAFF. In DNA, the CDR3 is TGCAGCGGAACAGGGGGAAACCACCGGAACACTGAAGCTTTCTTT.

This clonotype was counted many times. This rearrangement joins TRBV3-1 to TRBJ2-7; D uncertain. Germline values: CDR1 LGHDT, CDR2 YNNKEL (reference sequence). CDR3 size: 11 residues. The V gene lost 3 bases and the J gene lost 3 bases, with 3 bases spanning the gap. CDR3 amino acids: CASSQDYEQYF. The CDR3 nucleotides read TGTGCCAGCAGCCAGGACTACGAGCAGTACTTC.

This clonotype was seen a handful of times. The rearrangement joins TRBV19 to TRBJ2-2; D tentatively reads TRBD1 or TRBD2 (5 bases each). The germline V gene has CDR1 LNHDA and CDR2 SQIVND (reference sequence). The CDR3 totals 16 residues. Between the trimmed V and J ends, which lost 1 base and 4 bases, there was a span of 13 bases. Here the CDR3 reads CASSIAGRAGTGELFF. For the CDR3, the DNA is TGTGCCAGTAGTATAGCAGGGCGGGCGGGCACCGGGGAGCTGTTTTTT.

The chain joins TRBV3-1 to TRBJ2-1, with D hard to call. V lost 2 bases, J lost 10 bases, and 9 bases lay in between. Germline-derived CDR1 and CDR2 are LGHDT and YNNKEL (reference sequence). CDR3 length: 12 residues. CDR3 bases: TGTGCCAGCAGCCAAAACACGGAGGAGCAGTTCTTC. It encodes CASSQNTEEQFF.

The table lists this clonotype with many counts. V and J are TRBV2 and TRBJ2-1; D uncertain. The CDR3 is 14 amino acids. V dropped 0 bases and J dropped 9 bases, with 12 bases sitting between them. CDR1 is SNHLY, CDR2 FYNNEI, per germline. The CDR3 loop reads CASSEARLVPEQFF. The CDR3 region has the DNA TGTGCCAGCAGTGAAGCGCGGCTAGTCCCTGAGCAGTTCTTC.

This clonotype was observed many times. The chain recombines TRBV20-1 with TRBJ1-1; no definite D call. The V end lost 0 bases, the J end lost 11 bases, and 13 bases lay between the germline ends. The CDR3 length is 12 residues. Germline values: CDR1 DFQATT, CDR2 SNEGSKA (reference sequence). CDR3: CSARDSRPGAFF. CDR3 nucleotide sequence: TGCAGTGCTAGAGATTCCCGTCCTGGTGCTTTCTTT.

DNA of the CDR3: TGCGCCAGCAGCCTTTTTATGGGCAATGAGCAGTTCTTC. It encodes CASSLFMGNEQFF. The chain is built from TRBV5-1 and TRBJ2-1, with D uncertain. Germline loops: CDR1 SGHRS, CDR2 YFSETQ. This CDR3 is 13 amino acids long. Trimming removed 4 bases from V and 6 bases from J, with 11 bases in between.

This sequence joins TRBV28 and TRBJ1-1, with D tentatively TRBD1 (6 bases). The CDR3 covers 13 residues. The V gene's germline CDR1 is MDHEN and CDR2 SYDVKM. The V end lost 3 bases, the J end lost 6 bases, and 11 bases lay between the germline ends. CDR3 coding DNA: TGTGCCAGCAGTTTCGGGGGCAACGCTGAAGCTTTCTTT. Its translation is CASSFGGNAEAFF. Full variable domain (remainder filled in from reference TRBV28 and TRBJ1-1): DVKVTQSSRYLVKRTGEKVFLECVQDMDHENMFWYRQDPGLGLRLIYFSYDVKMKEKGDIPEGYSVSREKKERFSLILESASTNQTSMYLCASSFGGNAEAFFGQGTRLTVV.

This clonotype was seen only a few times. V is TRBV20-1 and J is TRBJ1-1, with TRBD1 matching 7 bases. Losses at the gene ends were 7 bases for V and 1 base for J; bases not matched to a gene: 9. The CDR3 has 14 residues. Germline V CDR1 and CDR2: DFQATT, SNEGSKA (reference sequence). CDR3 sequence (DNA): TGCAGTGTGACGACAGGGAGGGGGAACACTGAAGCTTTCTTT. Translation: CSVTTGRGNTEAFF.

At least ten counts were recorded for this clonotype. The chain combines TRBV7-9 with TRBJ2-1, with D possibly matching TRBD2 (6 bases). The CDR3 is 14 residues long. V lost 2 bases and J lost 6, with 11 bases in between. The V gene's germline CDR1 is SEHNR and CDR2 FQNEAQ (reference sequence). CDR3: CASSLQAGVNEQFF. The CDR3 DNA sequence: TGTGCCAGCAGCTTACAAGCGGGTGTCAATGAGCAGTTCTTC.

The table lists this clonotype with many counts. V is TRBV6-1 and J is TRBJ2-1; TRBD2 matches at 8 bases. Germline trimming cut 4 bases from V and 1 base from J; bases unmatched to any gene: 6. The germline V gene has CDR1 MNHNS and CDR2 SASEGT. The CDR3 runs to 16 residues. The DNA of the CDR3 is TGTGCCAGCAGTGTTGTAGCGGGGCGGTCCTACAATGAGCAGTTCTTC. Residues: CASSVVAGRSYNEQFF.

This clonotype was counted between two and nine times. The V and J genes are TRBV7-9 and TRBJ1-6; no definite D call. V was clipped by 7 bases and J by 2 bases, with 9 bases between them. CDR1 SEHNR and CDR2 FQNEAQ come from the germline V gene (reference sequence). CDR3 size: 14 residues. The CDR3 region is CASTTEAYNSPLHF. Here the CDR3 DNA reads TGTGCCAGCACCACGGAAGCCTATAATTCACCCCTCCACTTT.

CDR3 bases: TGCAGTGCTAGGAGGGGGGTACGTGTCACAGATACGCAGTATTTT. Protein: CSARRGVRVTDTQYF. The V and J genes are TRBV20-1 and TRBJ2-3; D is possibly TRBD1 or TRBD2 (6 bases each). This CDR3 has 15 residues. With 3 bases removed from V and 2 bases from J, the gap between germline ends came to 15 bases. Germline CDR1 is DFQATT and CDR2 is SNEGSKA (reference sequence).

The rearrangement joins TRBV27 to TRBJ2-7, with D possibly matching TRBD1 (6 bases). Looked up from germline, CDR1 is MNHEY and CDR2 is SMNVEV (reference sequence). The CDR3 sequence is 14 residues long. V was clipped by 5 bases and J by 0 bases, with 11 bases between them. The CDR3 region has the DNA TGTGCCAGCAGTAGGGGACACCGCTCCTACGAGCAGTACTTC. Residues: CASSRGHRSYEQYF.

This clonotype was observed once. The missing conserved phenylalanine or tryptophan at the end of this CDR3 makes a read error likely. This chain uses TRBV6-1 with TRBJ2-3; 10 nucleotides line up with TRBD2. J was trimmed by 6 bases and V by 10 bases; bases with no gene match: 13. Germline values: CDR1 MNHNS, CDR2 SASEGT. There are 15 residues in the CDR3. The CDR3 region is CATSPSGSGGDTQYL. Here the CDR3 DNA reads TGTGCCACGTCCCCTAGCGGGAGCGGGGGGGATACGCAGTATCTT.

V gene TRBV27 combines with J gene TRBJ2-1, with 7 nucleotides matching TRBD2. Losses at the gene ends were 2 bases for V and 8 bases for J; bases not matched to a gene: 9. Germline V lookup: CDR1 MNHEY, CDR2 SMNVEV (reference sequence). The CDR3 spans 15 residues. The CDR3 DNA sequence: TGTGCCAGCAGTTTAATCAGCGGGGCCATTGATGAGCAGTTCTTC. It encodes CASSLISGAIDEQFF.

The chain employs TRBV9 and TRBJ2-1, with TRBD2 matching 11 bases. The CDR3 runs 18 residues. Germline values: CDR1 SGDLS, CDR2 YYNGEE. Germline trimming cut 4 bases from V and 8 bases from J; bases unmatched to any gene: 17. CDR3 loop: CASSPQGLAASSSDEQFF. The CDR3 coding sequence is TGTGCCAGCAGCCCCCAGGGACTAGCGGCCAGTAGTAGCGATGAGCAGTTCTTC.

The chain combines TRBV11-2 with TRBJ2-1; 14 nucleotides line up with TRBD2. Trimming removed 3 bases from V and 4 bases from J; junction bases left unmatched: 8. The germline V gene has CDR1 SGHAT and CDR2 FQNNGV. CDR3 length: 18 amino acids. CDR3 in amino acids: CASSLGLAGVGVYNEQFF. The CDR3 nucleotides read TGTGCCAGCAGCTTGGGACTAGCGGGAGTCGGGGTTTACAATGAGCAGTTCTTC. Filled out from reference TRBV11-2 and TRBJ2-1, the complete variable domain reads EAGVAQSPRYKIIEKRQSVAFWCNPISGHATLYWYQQILGQGPKLLIQFQNNGVVDDSQLPKDRFSAERLKGVDSTLKIQPAKLEDSAVYLCASSLGLAGVGVYNEQFFGPGTRLTVL.

This clonotype was seen ten or more times. This chain joins TRBV30 and TRBJ2-5; TRBD2 matches at 9 bases. The ends lost 1 base at V and 3 bases at J; junction bases unmatched: 6. The germline V gene encodes CDR1 GTSNPN and CDR2 SVGIG (reference sequence). The CDR3 sequence is 15 residues long. CDR3 loop: CAWSDETSGKETQYF. The CDR3 nucleotides are TGTGCCTGGAGTGATGAGACTAGCGGAAAAGAGACCCAGTACTTC.

The rearrangement links TRBV6-1 to TRBJ2-7, with D possibly matching TRBD2 (5 bases). The CDR3 contains 11 residues. V shed 8 bases and J shed 7 bases, with 12 bases lying between them. Germline CDR1 and CDR2: MNHNS and SASEGT. CDR3: CASWTSGEQYF. CDR3 nucleotide sequence: TGTGCCAGCTGGACCTCGGGGGAGCAGTACTTC.

This clonotype was observed at least ten times. The V call is TRBV30, the J call TRBJ1-1; D not certain. Germline CDR1 and CDR2: GTSNPN and SVGIG (reference sequence). The CDR3 consists of 14 residues. Deletions cut 7 bases from V and 5 bases from J, with 20 bases between. CDR3 loop: CASRARGGRTEAFF. The CDR3 DNA is TGTGCCTCGAGGGCTCGAGGAGGGAGGACTGAAGCTTTCTTT.